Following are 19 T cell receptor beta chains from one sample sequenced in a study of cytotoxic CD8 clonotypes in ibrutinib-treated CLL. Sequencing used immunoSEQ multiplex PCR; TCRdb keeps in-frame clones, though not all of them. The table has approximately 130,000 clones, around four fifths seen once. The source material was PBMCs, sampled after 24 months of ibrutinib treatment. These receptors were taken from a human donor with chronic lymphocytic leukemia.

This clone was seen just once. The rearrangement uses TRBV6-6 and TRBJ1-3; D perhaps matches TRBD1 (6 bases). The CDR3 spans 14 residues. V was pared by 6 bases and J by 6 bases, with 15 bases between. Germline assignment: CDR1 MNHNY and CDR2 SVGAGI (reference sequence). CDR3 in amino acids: CASRIQGGENTIYF. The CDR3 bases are TGTGCCAGCAGGATACAGGGTGGTGAAAACACCATATATTTT.

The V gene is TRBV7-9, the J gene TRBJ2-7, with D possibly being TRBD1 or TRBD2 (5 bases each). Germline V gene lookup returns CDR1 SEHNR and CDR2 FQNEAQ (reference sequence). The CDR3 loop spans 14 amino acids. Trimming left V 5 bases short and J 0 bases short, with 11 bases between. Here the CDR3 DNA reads TGTGCCAGCAGCCGGGACCGATACTCCTACGAGCAGTACTTC. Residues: CASSRDRYSYEQYF.

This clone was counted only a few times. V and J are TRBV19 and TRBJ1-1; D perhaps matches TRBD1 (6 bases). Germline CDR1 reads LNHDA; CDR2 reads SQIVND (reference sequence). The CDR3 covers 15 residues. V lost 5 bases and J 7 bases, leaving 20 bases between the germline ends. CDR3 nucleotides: TGTGCCAGTAGTCCATTCAGCAGGGTACAGGGTGAAGCTTTCTTT. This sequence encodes CASSPFSRVQGEAFF.

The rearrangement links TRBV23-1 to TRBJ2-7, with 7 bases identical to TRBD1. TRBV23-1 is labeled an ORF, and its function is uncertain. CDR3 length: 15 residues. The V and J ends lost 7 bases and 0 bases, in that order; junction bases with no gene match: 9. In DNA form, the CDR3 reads TGCGCCAGCACCAAGACAGGGCCCCTCTCCTACGAGCAGTACTTC. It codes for CASTKTGPLSYEQYF.

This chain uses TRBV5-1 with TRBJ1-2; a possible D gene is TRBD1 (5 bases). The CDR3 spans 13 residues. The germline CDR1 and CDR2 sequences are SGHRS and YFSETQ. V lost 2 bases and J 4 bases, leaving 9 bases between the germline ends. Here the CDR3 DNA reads TGCGCCAGCAGCTTCGACAGAGCCTATGGCTACACCTTC. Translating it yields CASSFDRAYGYTF.

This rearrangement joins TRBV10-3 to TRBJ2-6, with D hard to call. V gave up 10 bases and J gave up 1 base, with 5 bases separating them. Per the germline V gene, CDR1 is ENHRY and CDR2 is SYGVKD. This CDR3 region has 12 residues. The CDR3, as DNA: TGTGCCACCAATTCTGGGGCCAACGTCCTGACTTTC. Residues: CATNSGANVLTF.

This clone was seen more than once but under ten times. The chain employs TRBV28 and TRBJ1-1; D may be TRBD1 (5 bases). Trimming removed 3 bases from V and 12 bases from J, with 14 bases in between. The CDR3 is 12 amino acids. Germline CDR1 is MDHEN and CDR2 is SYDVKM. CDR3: CASSFREGRTFF. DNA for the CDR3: TGTGCCAGCAGTTTTAGGGAGGGACGGACTTTCTTT. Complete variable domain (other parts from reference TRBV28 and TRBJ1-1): DVKVTQSSRYLVKRTGEKVFLECVQDMDHENMFWYRQDPGLGLRLIYFSYDVKMKEKGDIPEGYSVSREKKERFSLILESASTNQTSMYLCASSFREGRTFFGQGTRLTVV.

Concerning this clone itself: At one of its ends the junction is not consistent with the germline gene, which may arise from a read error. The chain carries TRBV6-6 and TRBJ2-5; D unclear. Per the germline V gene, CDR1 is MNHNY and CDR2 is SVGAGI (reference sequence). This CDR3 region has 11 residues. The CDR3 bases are TGTGCCGGCAGGAAACAAGAGACCCAGTACTTC. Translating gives CAGRKQETQYF.

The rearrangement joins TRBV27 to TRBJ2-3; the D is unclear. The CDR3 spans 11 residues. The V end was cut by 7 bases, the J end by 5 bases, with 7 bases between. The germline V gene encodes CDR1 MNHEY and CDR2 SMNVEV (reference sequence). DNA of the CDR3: TGTGCCAGCACCTTCGAAGATACGCAGTATTTT. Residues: CASTFEDTQYF.

The CDR3 loop is CASSYSTLDRWFF. The CDR3 DNA sequence: TGTGCCAGCAGTTACTCGACACTAGATCGTTGGTTCTTC. The chain uses TRBV6-6 and TRBJ2-1; D perhaps matches TRBD2 (5 bases). Between the trimmed V and J ends, which lost 0 bases and 15 bases, there was a span of 15 bases. This CDR3 contains 13 residues. Per germline, CDR1 MNHNY and CDR2 SVGAGI (reference sequence).

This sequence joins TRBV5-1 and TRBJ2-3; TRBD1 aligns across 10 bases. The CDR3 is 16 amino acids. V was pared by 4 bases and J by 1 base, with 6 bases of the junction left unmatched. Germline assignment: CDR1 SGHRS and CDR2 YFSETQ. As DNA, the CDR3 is TGCGCCAGCAGCACCCGGACAGGGGGTGGCACAGATACGCAGTATTTT. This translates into CASSTRTGGGTDTQYF.

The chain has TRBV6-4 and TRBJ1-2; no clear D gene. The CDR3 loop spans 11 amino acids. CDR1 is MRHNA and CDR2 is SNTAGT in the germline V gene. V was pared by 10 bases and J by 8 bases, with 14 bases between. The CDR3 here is CATGTGDGYTF. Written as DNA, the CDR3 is TGTGCCACCGGAACTGGCGACGGCTACACCTTC.

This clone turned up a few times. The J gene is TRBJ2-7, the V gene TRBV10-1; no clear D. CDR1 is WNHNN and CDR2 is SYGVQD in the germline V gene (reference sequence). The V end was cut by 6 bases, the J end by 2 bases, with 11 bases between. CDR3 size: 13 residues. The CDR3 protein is CASSPTTTYEQYF. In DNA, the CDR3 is TGCGCCAGCAGCCCTACTACTACCTACGAGCAGTACTTC.

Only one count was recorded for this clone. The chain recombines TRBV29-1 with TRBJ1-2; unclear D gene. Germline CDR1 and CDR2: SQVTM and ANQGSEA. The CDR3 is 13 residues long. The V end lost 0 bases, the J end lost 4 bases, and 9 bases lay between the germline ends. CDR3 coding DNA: TGCAGCGTTGAAGACATGGCGGGCTATGGCTACACCTTC. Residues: CSVEDMAGYGYTF.

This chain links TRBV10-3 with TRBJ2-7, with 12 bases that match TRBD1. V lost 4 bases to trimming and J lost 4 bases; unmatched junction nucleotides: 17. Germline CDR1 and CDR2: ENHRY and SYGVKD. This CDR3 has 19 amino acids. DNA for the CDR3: TGTGCCATCAGTGGGGACTCGGGACAGGGGGCGAGACGAGGGTACGAGCAGTACTTC. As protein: CAISGDSGQGARRGYEQYF.

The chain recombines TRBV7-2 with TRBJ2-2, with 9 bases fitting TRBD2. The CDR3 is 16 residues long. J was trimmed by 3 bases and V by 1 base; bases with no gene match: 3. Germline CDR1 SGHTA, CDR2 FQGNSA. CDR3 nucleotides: TGTGCCAGCAGCTTAGTAGCGGGGGATTACACCGGGGAGCTGTTTTTT. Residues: CASSLVAGDYTGELFF. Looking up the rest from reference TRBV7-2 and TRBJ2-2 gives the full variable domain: GAGVSQSPSNKVTEKGKDVELRCDPISGHTALYWYRQSLGQGLEFLIYFQGNSAPDKSGLPSDRFSAERTGGSVSTLTIQRTQQEDSAVYLCASSLVAGDYTGELFFGEGSRLTVL.

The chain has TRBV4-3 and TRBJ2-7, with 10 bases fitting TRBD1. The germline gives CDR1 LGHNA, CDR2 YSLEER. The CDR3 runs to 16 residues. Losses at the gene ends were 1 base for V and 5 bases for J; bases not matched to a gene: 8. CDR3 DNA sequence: TGCGCCAGCAGCCAAGTCCAGACAGGGGGCGCGAACGAGCAGTACTTC. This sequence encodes CASSQVQTGGANEQYF.

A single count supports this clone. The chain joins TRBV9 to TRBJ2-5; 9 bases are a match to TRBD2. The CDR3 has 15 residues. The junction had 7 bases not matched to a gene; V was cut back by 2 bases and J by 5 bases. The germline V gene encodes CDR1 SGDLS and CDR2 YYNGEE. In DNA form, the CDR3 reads TGTGCCAGCAGCGTGGGGACTAGCAGCGGGGAGACCCAGTACTTC. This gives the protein CASSVGTSSGETQYF.

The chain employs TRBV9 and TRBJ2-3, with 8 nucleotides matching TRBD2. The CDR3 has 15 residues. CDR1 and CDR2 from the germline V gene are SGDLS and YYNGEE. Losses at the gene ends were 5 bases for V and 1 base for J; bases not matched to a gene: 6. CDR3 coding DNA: TGTGCCAGCAGTCCTGTCGGGGGGGGCACAGATACGCAGTATTTT. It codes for CASSPVGGGTDTQYF.